This TCR beta chain was captured by sequencing in a study of T cell repertoires in ileal Crohn's disease. As for the study in general: Operated complications were stricturing disease (around 61%) and penetrating disease (around 39%).

Here immunoSEQ multiplex PCR was the method, and the copy in TCRdb shows in-frame clones only, minus some. Altogether some 15,000 clones are present, approximately 80% being singletons, with the ten largest covering less than 6.5%. The study's findings and limits: Compared with CD4 T cells, sorted CD8 cells carried more expanded clones. Clonal expansions were more frequent in active smokers than non-smokers at surgery.

Germline assignment: CDR1 MNHNS and CDR2 SASEGT. The V end lost 8 bases, the J end lost 4 bases, and 8 bases lay between the germline ends. The CDR3 extends over 11 amino acids. Included were adult ileal or ileocolonic Crohn's patients indicated for ileocolonic resection. This clone was counted once. The antigen is unknown. This sequence joins TRBV6-1 and TRBJ1-1; D is uncertain. The sequencing input was ileal tissue. The origin of this receptor is an adult with Crohn's disease. The CDR3 sequence is CASRDLTEAFF. In nucleotides, the CDR3 is TGTGCCAGCCGGGATCTCACTGAAGCTTTCTTT.